This T cell receptor (beta chain) was identified in a study of post-analysis software for immune sequencing data. In the study overall: Both relapsing-remitting and secondary progressive multiple sclerosis featured among the disease courses, as did progressive-relapsing multiple sclerosis.

V trimming: 3 bases; J trimming: 2 bases; junction bases outside the gene matches: 2. This CDR3 contains 14 residues. Germline V gives CDR1 KGHDR, CDR2 SFDVKD. The study, taken as a whole, reports: Comparison of patients with controls showed 4 to 6 TRBV segments more frequent in patients, TRBV5-6, TRBV5-1 and TRBV20-1 among them.

Unique-molecular-identifier-tagged TCR beta cDNA libraries were used. TCRdb ran MiXCR on the PCR reads and lists one entry per CDR3 protein. Altogether some 690,000 distinct CDR3 sequences are present, roughly 30% being singletons, with the ten largest covering about 0.5%. Note on this clonotype: Its antigen is currently unknown.

This clonotype originated in a girl aged 5-17 years with multiple sclerosis. Sequenced sample: blood. The chain combines TRBV24-1 with TRBJ1-2, with 7 bases matching TRBD1. The CDR3 bases are TGTGCCACCAGTGATGGACAGGTGAACTATGGCTACACCTTC. Its protein product is CATSDGQVNYGYTF.